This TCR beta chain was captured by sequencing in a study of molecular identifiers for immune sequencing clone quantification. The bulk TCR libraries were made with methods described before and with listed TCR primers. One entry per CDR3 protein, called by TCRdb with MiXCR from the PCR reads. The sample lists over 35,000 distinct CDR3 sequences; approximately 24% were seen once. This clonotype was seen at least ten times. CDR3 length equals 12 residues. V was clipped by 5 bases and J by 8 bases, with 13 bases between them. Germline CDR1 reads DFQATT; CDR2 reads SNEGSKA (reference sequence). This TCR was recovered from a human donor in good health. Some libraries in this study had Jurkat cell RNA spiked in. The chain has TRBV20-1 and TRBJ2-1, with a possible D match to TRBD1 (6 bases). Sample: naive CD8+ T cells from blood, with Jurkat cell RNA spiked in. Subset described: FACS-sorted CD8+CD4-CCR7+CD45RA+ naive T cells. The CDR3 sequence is CSAPDSFYEQFF. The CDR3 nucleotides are TGCAGTGCTCCGGACAGCTTTTATGAGCAGTTCTTC.